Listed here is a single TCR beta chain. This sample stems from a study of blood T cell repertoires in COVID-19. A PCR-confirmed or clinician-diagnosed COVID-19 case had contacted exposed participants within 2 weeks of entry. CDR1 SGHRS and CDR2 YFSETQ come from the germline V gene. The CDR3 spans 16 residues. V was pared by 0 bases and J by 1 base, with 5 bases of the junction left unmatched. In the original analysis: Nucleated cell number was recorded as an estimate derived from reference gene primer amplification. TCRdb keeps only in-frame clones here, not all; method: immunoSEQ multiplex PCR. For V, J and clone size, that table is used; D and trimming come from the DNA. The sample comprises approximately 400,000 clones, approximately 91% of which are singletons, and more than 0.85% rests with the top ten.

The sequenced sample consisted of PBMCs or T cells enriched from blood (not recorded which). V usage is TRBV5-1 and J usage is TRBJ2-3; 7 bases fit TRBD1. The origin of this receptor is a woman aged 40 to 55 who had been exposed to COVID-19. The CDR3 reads CASSLATGQGTDTQYF. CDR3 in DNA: TGCGCCAGCAGCTTGGCCACAGGACAGGGCACAGATACGCAGTATTTT.